The sequence of this TCR beta chain was determined in a study of T cells in Graves' hyperthyroidism and ophthalmopathy. This clonotype was observed many times. V was trimmed by 0 bases and J by 2 bases, leaving 19 bases between them. CDR3 length: 18 amino acids. Researchers amplified the TCR beta CDR3 regions from RNA transcripts. HTBI primers were the set used in a first-round RT-PCR of the TCR CDR3. Using its own MiXCR run on the multiplex PCR reads, TCRdb lists one record per CDR3 protein. The sample includes fewer than 350,000 distinct CDR3 sequences, nearly 15% of them seen just once. The receptor comes from a woman in her 50s with Graves' hyperthyroidism that later progressed to Graves' ophthalmopathy. The chain couples TRBV12-3 or TRBV12-4 to TRBJ2-5, with TRBD2 as a possible D gene (5 bases). The sample taken for sequencing was blood. CDR3: CASSLAWVLAESQETQYF. Written as DNA, the CDR3 is TGTGCCAGCAGTTTAGCTTGGGTCCTAGCAGAATCTCAAGAGACCCAGTACTTC.